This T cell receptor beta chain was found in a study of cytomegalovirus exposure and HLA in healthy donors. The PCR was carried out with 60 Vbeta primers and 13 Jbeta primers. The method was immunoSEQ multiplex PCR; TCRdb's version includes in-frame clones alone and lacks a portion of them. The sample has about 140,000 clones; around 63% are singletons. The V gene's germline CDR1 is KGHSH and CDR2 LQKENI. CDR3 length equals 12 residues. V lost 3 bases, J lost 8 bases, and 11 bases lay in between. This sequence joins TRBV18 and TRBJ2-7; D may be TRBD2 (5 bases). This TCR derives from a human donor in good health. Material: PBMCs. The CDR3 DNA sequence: TGTGCCAGCTCACCCTCGGGGTATCAGCAGTACTTC. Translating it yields CASSPSGYQQYF.